This TCR beta chain was documented in a study of blood T cells in healthy people across ages (dated by TCRdb to between 2014 and 2016). About the full investigation: In model experiments, roughly one uniquely barcoded TCR beta cDNA molecule per two T cells was captured by template switching. The study measured age-related changes in TCR beta repertoire diversity using deep sequencing normalized with unique cDNA molecular identifiers. Four age groups were formed from the donors: young (average 16 years), middle-aged (approximately 39), aged (roughly 58) and long-lived (less than 85). To avoid experimental bias, donors of different ages were distributed randomly across sequencing lanes. The study analyzed two additional independent replicas of 1 million unique cDNA reads from the same blood draw for two donors, one aged 18 to 30 and one aged 80 or older.

Points on this clonotype: Its antigen has not been determined. Base qualities are missing; no much larger clone stands one base away.

Systemically healthy Caucasian individuals from Russia, 35 to 50 in total and aged roughly 6 to 100 years, were included as donors. Approximately 9.3 milliliters of peripheral blood were collected from each donor into EDTA-treated Vacutainer tubes. PBMCs were isolated by Ficoll-Paque density-gradient centrifugation, with at least 6.5 million obtained per sample. Trizol reagent was used to extract total RNA from PBMCs, with at least 6 micrograms per sample. The percentages of naive CD45RAhigh/CD27high T cells were determined by flow cytometry on a PBMC aliquot from every donor. The receptor library was made with 5' RACE. Sequencer: Illumina HiSeq 2500. The second PCR ran for about 6 to 11 cycles and used a J-beta primer mix along with a sample-barcoded 5' primer. Each TCR beta cDNA molecule received a unique molecular identifier from a template-switch 5' adaptor carrying 12 random nucleotides. Each sample yielded at least 2.5 million CDR3-containing paired-end reads. First-strand cDNA synthesis was performed from all RNA using the Mint cDNA synthesis kit, with priming by a TRBC-specific oligonucleotide. All cDNA was treated with uracil-DNA glycosylase and then went through a first 18-cycle PCR with the universal primers M1SS and BC2_uni_R. In the authors' own workflow: Normalization of each sample was performed by random selection of 1 million high-quality reads, each carrying a distinct molecular identifier. Instead of being binned into consensus sequences, reads that shared molecular identifiers were thrown out. CDR3 identification, clonotype clustering and error correction used MiTCR with a Q25 quality threshold and the strictest error-elimination algorithm. A nonparametric unseen species model using Euler transformation provided a lower-bound estimate of total TCR beta diversity. TCRdb reprocessing: public reads trimmed at Q25 with fastp, clones called with MiXCR, in-frame beta chains kept. Every distinct CDR3 protein forms one entry, paired with its most common genes and DNA. The V and J calls come from TCRdb's annotation, not from the publication. In all, the sample holds some 1.5 million distinct CDR3 sequences, and approximately 28% of those were seen once. The top ten clones comprise 7.7% of the sample.

Results the study describes overall, beyond this receptor: The long-lived group showed more naive CD4+ T cells, fewer expanded clones and increased TCR diversity than the aged group, suggesting age selection. The percentage of naive T cells measured by flow cytometry correlated strongly with observed TCR beta diversity. Estimates of total diversity based on one million sequenced T cells were considered lower bounds and underestimates. Observed TCR beta diversity per million T cells fell roughly linearly with age, and a significant reduction was already apparent by age around 36. Because the CMV infection status of the donors was unknown, age-related changes in expanded clonotypes may potentially have been confounded. Since profiling was done on bulk unsorted PBMCs, naive and antigen-experienced compartments could not be conclusively compared.

There are 15 amino acids in the CDR3, from cysteine to phenylalanine inclusive. The retained sequence is limited to the CDR3, 45 bases, with the frame set at the first base. At the junction V is shortened by 0 bases and J by 4 bases, with 12 bases in between. Taken from the germline V gene (reference sequence), the CDR1 and CDR2 loops are LNHNV and YYDKDF. The rearranged segments are TRBV15 and TRBJ2-5; a tentative D call is TRBD1 (5 bases match). This receptor was obtained from a woman aged 25-40 years in good health. Sequencing used blood. For the CDR3, the sequence is CATSRDIWQGETQYF. The nucleotide sequence is TGTGCCACCAGCAGAGATATCTGGCAGGGAGAGACCCAGTACTTC.